This T cell receptor beta chain derives from a study of T cells in Graves' hyperthyroidism and ophthalmopathy. Broader study findings: Blood samples included most of the expanded thyroid clonotypes exceeding 0.001.

Patients aged 18 to 65 with hyperthyroidism were newly diagnosed, with duration under 2 months. Uncontrolled infection, other autoimmune disease, pregnancy and lactation each barred patients from inclusion. Based on clinical symptoms, serum thyroxine and TRAb, thyroid ultrasound and orbital computed tomography, diagnoses were reached. RNA transcripts were the template for amplifying TCR beta CDR3 regions. HTBI primers drove first-round RT-PCR of the TCR CDR3. TCRdb re-called the multiplex PCR reads through MiXCR, storing one row per CDR3 protein. Of 600,000 or so distinct CDR3 sequences in the sample, 46% were seen once. Germline V gene sequence: CDR1 SGHRS, CDR2 YFSETQ. V lost 0 bases to trimming and J lost 3 bases, with 10 bases between them. This CDR3 has 14 residues. In the case of this clonotype: No antigen is known for it.

The genes are TRBV5-1 and TRBJ2-7; D unresolved. The clonotype was recovered from a woman between 18 and 29 years old with Graves' hyperthyroidism. The sample comprised peripheral blood or thyroid tissue (not recorded which). CDR3 region: CASSLGGTIYEQYF. The CDR3 DNA reads TGCGCCAGCAGCTTGGGAGGCACGATCTACGAGCAGTACTTC.